The present TCR beta chain was sequenced within a study of regulatory T cells in long-lasting Graves disease. The CDR3 is 16 residues long. Germline loops: CDR1 MDHEN, CDR2 SYDVKM. With 5 bases removed from V and 4 bases from J, the gap between germline ends came to 20 bases. Arm-PCR of CDR3 regions and iRepertoire HTBI primers were used to build TCR beta libraries. In the original analysis: The study identified around 62 TRBV and approximately 14 TRBJ segments across samples. One entry per CDR3 protein, called by TCRdb with MiXCR from the multiplex PCR reads. V and J calls and clone size were set by TCRdb, not the authors. Among 360,000 or so distinct CDR3 sequences listed, approximately 23% were seen once. This sample's time point: persistent/refractory GD, antithyroid drugs over 5 years with positive TRAb. Making the TCR library involved RNA that had been extracted from PBMCs. With EDTA tubes as the receptacles, nine milliliters of peripheral blood were drawn.

This clonotype has a count of ten or more. This clonotype was sampled from a middle-aged woman with Graves disease. The sample in question was peripheral blood mononuclear cells (PBMCs), obtained when the disease was refractory, from a patient treated with antithyroid drugs. The chain couples TRBV28 to TRBJ1-2; D perhaps matches TRBD1 (6 bases). The CDR3 DNA follows: TGTGCCAGCAGTCCCCATCCCGGGGGGGCAGGCTATGGCTACACCTTC. This gives the protein CASSPHPGGAGYGYTF.